What follows are 20 T cell receptor beta chains derived from one specimen sequenced in a study of cytomegalovirus exposure and HLA in healthy donors. 13 Jbeta primers and 60 Vbeta primers were used for the PCR. Clones were read by immunoSEQ multiplex PCR, and TCRdb kept only the in-frame ones, dropping some. This sample contains 95,000 to 150,000 clones. Sequenced material: PBMCs. These receptors all stem from a man aged 18 to 29 in good health and CMV-seronegative.

The V gene is TRBV29-1, the J gene TRBJ1-3; D uncertain. This CDR3 has 15 residues. V lost 2 bases, J lost 0 bases, and 11 bases lay in between. The germline V gene encodes CDR1 SQVTM and CDR2 ANQGSEA. The CDR3 DNA reads TGCAGCGTTGAACAGCGACTTATCTCTGGAAACACCATATATTTT. This translates into CSVEQRLISGNTIYF.

The chain joins TRBV27 to TRBJ1-4, with a tentative D call TRBD1 (6 bases). This CDR3 has 14 residues. Germline CDR1 and CDR2: MNHEY and SMNVEV (reference sequence). The V gene lost 6 bases and the J gene lost 2 bases, with 10 bases spanning the gap. The DNA for the CDR3 is TGTGCCAGCAGGGACAGATCGACTAATGAAAAACTGTTTTTT. This gives the protein CASRDRSTNEKLFF.

The rearrangement links TRBV9 to TRBJ2-1; 9 bases align to TRBD2. V shed 5 bases and J 9 bases; nucleotides not matched to a gene: 3. Germline V gives CDR1 SGDLS, CDR2 YYNGEE. The CDR3 totals 12 residues. The CDR3, as DNA: TGTGCCAGCAGAAGCGGGGGGAGTGAGCAGTTCTTC. Translation gives CASRSGGSEQFF.

V and J are TRBV9 and TRBJ2-1; D gene uncertain. Germline V lookup: CDR1 SGDLS, CDR2 YYNGEE. V was shortened by 4 bases and J by 0 bases, with 14 bases between the two germline ends. The CDR3 is 16 amino acids. This CDR3 is CASSYKRLSSYNEQFF. In DNA form, the CDR3 reads TGTGCCAGCAGCTACAAGCGACTGAGCTCCTACAATGAGCAGTTCTTC.

The CDR3, as DNA: TGCGCCAGCAGCTACGTAGGGGGAGGACTAGCGGGAGATGTCTACGAGCAGTACTTC. Its translation is CASSYVGGGLAGDVYEQYF. The V and J genes are TRBV5-1 and TRBJ2-7, with 13 bases identical to TRBD2. Looked up from germline, CDR1 is SGHRS and CDR2 is YFSETQ. The CDR3 consists of 19 residues. J was trimmed by 3 bases and V by 3 bases; bases with no gene match: 15.

The rearrangement uses TRBV6-1 and TRBJ1-4; D is unresolved. This CDR3 contains 13 residues. V gave up 10 bases and J gave up 6 bases, with 15 bases separating them. CDR1 and CDR2 from the germline V gene are MNHNS and SASEGT. The CDR3 bases are TGTGCCACGCTAAACGGGGTTGATGAAAAACTGTTTTTT. Encoded protein: CATLNGVDEKLFF.

The V call is TRBV15, the J call TRBJ2-5; 10 nucleotides match TRBD1. The germline gives CDR1 LNHNV, CDR2 YYDKDF (reference sequence). V dropped 5 bases and J dropped 5; count of bases not matched to a gene: 5. The CDR3 sequence is 14 residues long. This chain's CDR3 is CATSRDRGRETQYF. CDR3 coding DNA: TGTGCCACCAGCCGGGACAGGGGACGTGAGACCCAGTACTTC.

The chain employs TRBV25-1 and TRBJ1-2; 11 bases are a match to TRBD1. Germline V gene data show CDR1 as MGHDK and CDR2 as SYGVNS. The CDR3 extends over 16 amino acids. Trimming removed 4 bases from V and 5 bases from J; junction bases left unmatched: 9. CDR3 in DNA: TGTGCCAGCAGTGCACAGGGGACAGGGGGACGTTATGGCTACACCTTC. Translated, it gives CASSAQGTGGRYGYTF.

The chain is built from TRBV9 and TRBJ1-2; no definite D call. Between the trimmed V and J ends, which lost 0 bases and 8 bases, there was a span of 11 bases. The CDR3 sequence is 13 residues long. Germline CDR1 SGDLS, CDR2 YYNGEE. CDR3: CASSVGQPGGYTF. CDR3 nucleotides: TGTGCCAGCAGCGTAGGACAACCGGGGGGCTACACCTTC.

V and J are TRBV28 and TRBJ2-4, with 7 nucleotides matching TRBD2. The trim removed 6 bases at V and 9 bases at J, leaving 11 bases unmatched. The CDR3 loop spans 14 amino acids. CDR1 and CDR2 from the germline V gene are MDHEN and SYDVKM. CDR3 DNA: TGTGCCAGCAGCTATGGAAGCGGGGAGGGCATTCAGTACTTC. Its protein product is CASSYGSGEGIQYF.

The chain employs TRBV6-1 and TRBJ2-7; 8 positions agree with TRBD2. The V gene's germline CDR1 is MNHNS and CDR2 SASEGT. Trimming cost V 1 base and J 0 bases; bases outside gene matches: 5. CDR3 length: 16 residues. The CDR3 DNA is TGTGCCAGCAGTGAAGATATCGGGACTAGCTCCTACGAGCAGTACTTC. Amino acid sequence: CASSEDIGTSSYEQYF.

In nucleotides, the CDR3 is TGTGCCAGCTCATCCGACATAGGACAGAGCTCTGGAAACACCATATATTTT. Its translation: CASSSDIGQSSGNTIYF. The rearrangement joins TRBV18 to TRBJ1-3; D is perhaps TRBD1 (6 bases). This CDR3 region has 17 residues. The germline V gene has CDR1 KGHSH and CDR2 LQKENI. Trimming removed 5 bases from V and 0 bases from J, with 17 bases in between.

The chain uses TRBV2 and TRBJ2-3, with a tentative D call TRBD1 (6 bases). The CDR3 contains 15 residues. Germline CDR1 and CDR2: SNHLY and FYNNEI. V was shortened by 2 bases and J by 2 bases, with 11 bases between the two germline ends. CDR3 amino acids: CASSEPGVHTDTQYF. The CDR3 bases are TGTGCCAGCAGTGAACCAGGGGTCCACACAGATACGCAGTATTTT. The variable domain in full, completed from reference TRBV2 and TRBJ2-3, reads EPEVTQTPSHQVTQMGQEVILRCVPISNHLYFYWYRQILGQKVEFLVSFYNNEISEKSEIFDDQFSVERPDGSNFTLKIRSTKLEDSAMYFCASSEPGVHTDTQYFGPGTRLTVL.

The chain uses TRBV4-1 and TRBJ2-7; D ambiguous. This CDR3 is 15 amino acids long. The germline CDR1 and CDR2 sequences are MGHRA and YSYEKL. V shed 1 base and J shed 0 bases, with 10 bases lying between them. The CDR3 region is CASSQGHPSSYEQYF. As DNA, the CDR3 is TGCGCCAGCAGCCAAGGACATCCCAGCTCCTACGAGCAGTACTTC.

The rearrangement uses TRBV5-4 and TRBJ2-7; 9 nucleotides line up with TRBD1. This CDR3 is 13 amino acids long. Germline values: CDR1 SGHNT, CDR2 YYREEE (reference sequence). Losses at the gene ends were 4 bases for V and 5 bases for J; bases not matched to a gene: 4. CDR3 region: CASSRDRDDEQYF. The CDR3 DNA follows: TGTGCCAGCAGCCGGGACAGGGATGACGAGCAGTACTTC.

This rearrangement joins TRBV4-1 to TRBJ1-2; 8 nucleotides align to TRBD1. The CDR3 extends over 14 amino acids. V trimming: 4 bases; J trimming: 4 bases; junction bases outside the gene matches: 5. Germline CDR1 and CDR2: MGHRA and YSYEKL. The CDR3: CASSLQGASYGYTF. The CDR3 DNA reads TGCGCCAGCAGCCTTCAGGGGGCGAGCTATGGCTACACCTTC.

V is TRBV19 and J is TRBJ2-5, with unresolved D. This CDR3 region has 16 residues. The V end lost 5 bases, the J end lost 2 bases, and 18 bases lay between the germline ends. Germline values: CDR1 LNHDA, CDR2 SQIVND (reference sequence). CDR3 in amino acids: CASSPLGLAAQETQYF. The CDR3 coding sequence is TGTGCCAGTAGTCCCCTCGGGTTGGCGGCACAAGAGACCCAGTACTTC.

V and J are TRBV19 and TRBJ2-1; 9 nucleotides agree with TRBD1. Germline CDR1 reads LNHDA; CDR2 reads SQIVND (reference sequence). The CDR3 spans 13 residues. Trimming cost V 4 bases and J 10 bases; bases outside gene matches: 5. CDR3 region: CASSTTGGWEQFF. The CDR3 DNA reads TGTGCCAGTAGTACTACAGGGGGCTGGGAGCAGTTCTTC.

The V call is TRBV5-1, the J call TRBJ2-7; TRBD1 is a possible D gene (6 bases). V gave up 4 bases and J gave up 3 bases, with 8 bases separating them. This CDR3 comprises 12 residues. CDR1 is SGHRS and CDR2 is YFSETQ in the germline V gene. CDR3 sequence reads: CASSKDSYEQYF. The CDR3 DNA follows: TGCGCCAGCAGCAAGGACAGCTACGAGCAGTACTTC.

V usage is TRBV30 and J usage is TRBJ2-4; D perhaps matches TRBD2 (5 bases). CDR1 is GTSNPN, CDR2 SVGIG, per germline (reference sequence). V was pared by 0 bases and J by 0 bases, with 18 bases between. This CDR3 contains 18 residues. The CDR3 DNA is TGTGCCTGGAGTGTACACTTTGGTGAGGGATTAGCCAAAAACATTCAGTACTTC. As protein: CAWSVHFGEGLAKNIQYF.